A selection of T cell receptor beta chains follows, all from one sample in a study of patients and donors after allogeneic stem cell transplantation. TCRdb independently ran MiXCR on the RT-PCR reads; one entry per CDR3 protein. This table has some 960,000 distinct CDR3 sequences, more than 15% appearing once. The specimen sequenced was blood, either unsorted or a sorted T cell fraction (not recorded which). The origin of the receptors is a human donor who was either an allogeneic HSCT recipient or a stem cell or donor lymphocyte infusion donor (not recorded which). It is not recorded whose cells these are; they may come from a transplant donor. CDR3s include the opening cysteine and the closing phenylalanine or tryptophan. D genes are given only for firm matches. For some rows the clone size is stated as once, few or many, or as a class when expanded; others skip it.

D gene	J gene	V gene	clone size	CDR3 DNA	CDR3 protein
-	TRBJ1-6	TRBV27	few	TGTGCCAGCAGTTTAGGTGCCTGGGGTTCACCCCTCCACTTT	CASSLGAWGSPLHF
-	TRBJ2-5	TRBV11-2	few	TGTGCCAGCAGCTTAGAAGTAGGGGGAGAGACCCAGTACTTC	CASSLEVGGETQYF
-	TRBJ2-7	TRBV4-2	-	TGTGCCAGCAGTGGGCCAGGACCGACCGAATACGAGCAGTACTTC	CASSGPGPTEYEQYF
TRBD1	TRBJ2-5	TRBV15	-	TGTGCCACCAGCACAAGACAGGGACAAGAGACCCAGTACTTC	CATSTRQGQETQYF
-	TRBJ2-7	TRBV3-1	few	TGTGCCAGCAGCCAAAGGGGACATACCGAGCAGTACTTC	CASSQRGHTEQYF
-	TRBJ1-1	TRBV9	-	TGTGCCAACAGCGGGGGGGGTAGGGGCGCTTTCTTT	CANSGGGRGAFF
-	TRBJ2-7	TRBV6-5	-	TGTGCCAGCAGTTACAGGGGAAGGACCTACGAGCAGTACTTC	CASSYRGRTYEQYF
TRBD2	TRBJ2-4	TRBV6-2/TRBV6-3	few	TGTGCCAGCAGTTTTCTGGGACTACACAAAAACATTCAGTACTTC	CASSFLGLHKNIQYF
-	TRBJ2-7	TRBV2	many	TGTGCCAGCAGGGACAGTTCCTACGAGCAGTACTTC	CASRDSSYEQYF
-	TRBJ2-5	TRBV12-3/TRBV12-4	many	TGTGCCAGCAGTTTTGGCCCCGCCTTGGAGACCCAGTACTTC	CASSFGPALETQYF
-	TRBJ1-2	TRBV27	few	TGTGCCAGCAGCGCGGGATTTGGGATCGGCTATGGCTACACCTTC	CASSAGFGIGYGYTF
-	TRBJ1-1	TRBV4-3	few	TGCGCCAGCAGCCAGACCCCCGGCGGGAACACTGAAGCTTTCTTT	CASSQTPGGNTEAFF
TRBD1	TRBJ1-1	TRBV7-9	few	TGTGCCAGCCTCCAGGACAGGGGGAACACTGAAGCTTTCTTT	CASLQDRGNTEAFF
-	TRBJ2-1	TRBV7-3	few	TGTGCCAGCAGCCCCCAGCCTCGCGGGGCTTCCTACAATGAGCAGTTCTTC	CASSPQPRGASYNEQFF
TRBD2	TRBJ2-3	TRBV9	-	TGTGCCAGCAGCGCCCTCAAGATACTAGCGGGAGTCACAGATACGCAGTATTTT	CASSALKILAGVTDTQYF
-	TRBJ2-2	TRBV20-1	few	TGCAGTGCTAGCGGGAGAACCGGGGAGCTGTTTTTT	CSASGRTGELFF
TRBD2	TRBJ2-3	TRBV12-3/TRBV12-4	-	TGTGCCAGCAGTTTCGGCGGGGGGTTCGGCACAGATACGCAGTATTTT	CASSFGGGFGTDTQYF
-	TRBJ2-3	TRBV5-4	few	TGTGCCAGCAGTTTAAGGACAAGCCCAGATACGCAGTATTTT	CASSLRTSPDTQYF
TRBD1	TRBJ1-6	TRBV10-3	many	TGTGCCATCAGTCCGACAGGGAGCGGTAGAAGTTCACCCCTCCACTTT	CAISPTGSGRSSPLHF
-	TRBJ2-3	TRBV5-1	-	TGCGCCAGCAGCGTATACAACCGGGACGGCGGCACAGATACGCAGTATTTT	CASSVYNRDGGTDTQYF
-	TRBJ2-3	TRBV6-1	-	TGTGCCAGCAGTCCTACTAGCTACGCAGATACGCAGTATTTT	CASSPTSYADTQYF
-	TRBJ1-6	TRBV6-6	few	TGTGCCAGCAGTTACAAGGATTCACCCCTCCACTTT	CASSYKDSPLHF
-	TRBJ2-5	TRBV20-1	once	TGCAGTGCTTGGGGACCAGACCAAGAGACCCAGTACTTC	CSAWGPDQETQYF
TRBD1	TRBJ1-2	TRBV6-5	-	TGTGCCAGCAGTTTACACGACAGGGGAGATGGCTACACCTTC	CASSLHDRGDGYTF
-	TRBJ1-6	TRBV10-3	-	TGTGCCATCAGTGCGCGGGAAGGTGATTCACCCCTCCACTTT	CAISAREGDSPLHF
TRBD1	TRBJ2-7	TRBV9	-	TGTGCCAGCAGCGCTAATCCGGGACAGACCTACGAGCAGTACTTC	CASSANPGQTYEQYF
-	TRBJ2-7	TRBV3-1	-	TGTGCCAGCAGCCAAGAGGCCAAGCAGGCCGGCGAGCAGTACTTC	CASSQEAKQAGEQYF
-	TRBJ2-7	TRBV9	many	TGTGCCAGCAGCGGTTCTACTTACGAGCAGTACTTC	CASSGSTYEQYF
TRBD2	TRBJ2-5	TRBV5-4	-	TGTGCCAGCAGCTTGGCTGGAGCGGGAGGTTTCGGGAGACAAGAGACCCAGTACTTC	CASSLAGAGGFGRQETQYF
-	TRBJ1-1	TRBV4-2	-	TGTGCCAGCAGCGCGTTCGGGGACACTGAAGCTTTCTTT	CASSAFGDTEAFF
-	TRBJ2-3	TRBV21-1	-	TGTGCCAGCCCATCGGGAGCTAGCACAGATACGCAGTATTTT	CASPSGASTDTQYF
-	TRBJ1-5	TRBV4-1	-	TGCGCCAGCAGTCAAGAGGATAGTGGTCAGCCCCAGCATTTT	CASSQEDSGQPQHF
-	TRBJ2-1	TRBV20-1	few	TGCAGTGCTAGAATCCGGCACTCCTACAATGAGCAGTTCTTC	CSARIRHSYNEQFF
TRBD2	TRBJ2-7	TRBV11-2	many	TGTGCCAGCAGCTTGGTTAGCGGGAGCTACGAGCAGTACTTC	CASSLVSGSYEQYF
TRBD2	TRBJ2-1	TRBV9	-	TGTGCCAGCAGCCTTACGGGGTTTTGGCGGGGGGGTTACGGGGATGAGCAGTTCTTC	CASSLTGFWRGGYGDEQFF
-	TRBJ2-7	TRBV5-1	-	TGCGCCAGCAGCCCCGGCGATAGCGGCTACGAGCAGTACTTC	CASSPGDSGYEQYF
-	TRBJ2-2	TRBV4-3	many	TGCGCCAGCAGCCAAGCCAGGGTCGATTTAAACACCGGGGAGCTGTTTTTT	CASSQARVDLNTGELFF
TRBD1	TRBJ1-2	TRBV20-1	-	TGCAGTGCTAGAGATGCTCGCGGACAGGCCTATGGCTACACCTTC	CSARDARGQAYGYTF
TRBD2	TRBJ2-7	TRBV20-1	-	TGCAGTGCTGGGGGGACTAGCGGGAGACACGAGCAGTACTTC	CSAGGTSGRHEQYF
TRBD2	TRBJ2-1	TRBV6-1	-	TGTGCCAGCAGTCACCGGGACTACCACTACAATGAGCAGTTCTTC	CASSHRDYHYNEQFF
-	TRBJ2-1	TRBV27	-	TGTGCCAGCAGGGTCCCTGGCGGTGAGCAGTTCTTC	CASRVPGGEQFF
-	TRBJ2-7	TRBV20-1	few	TGCAGTGCTAGAGATACGGGGCAGTACTACGAGCAGTACTTC	CSARDTGQYYEQYF
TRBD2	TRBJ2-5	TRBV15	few	TGTGCCACCAGCAGAGAAGCGGGGGTTCAAGAGACCCAGTACTTC	CATSREAGVQETQYF
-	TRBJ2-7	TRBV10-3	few	TGTGCCATCAGTGAGTCGTATGTGGGAGCCTCCTACGAGCAGTACTTC	CAISESYVGASYEQYF
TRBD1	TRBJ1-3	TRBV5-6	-	TGTGCCAGCAGAGGACAGGGGGCGATTCGAAACACCATATATTTT	CASRGQGAIRNTIYF
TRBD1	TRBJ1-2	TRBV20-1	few	TGCAGTGCTAGAGATCGGACAGGGAGAAATGGCTACACCTTC	CSARDRTGRNGYTF
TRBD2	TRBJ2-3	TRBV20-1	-	TGCACAACTAATTTAGGCGGGGGTGGCACAGATACGCAGTATTTT	CTTNLGGGGTDTQYF
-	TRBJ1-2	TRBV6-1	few	TGTGCCAGCAGTCCCTTGAGGGATCCTTCTAACTTGGGTGGCTACACCTTC	CASSPLRDPSNLGGYTF
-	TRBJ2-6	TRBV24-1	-	TGTGCCACCAGTGATCGAACAGGGACTGGGGCCAACGTCCTGACTTTC	CATSDRTGTGANVLTF
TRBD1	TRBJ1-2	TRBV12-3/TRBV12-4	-	TGTGCCAGCAGTTTAGCTGGGCAGGGGGCAAGTAACTATGGCTACACCTTC	CASSLAGQGASNYGYTF
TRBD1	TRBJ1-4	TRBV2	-	TGTGCCAGCAGAACGGACAGGGGAGCAAAACTGTTTTTT	CASRTDRGAKLFF
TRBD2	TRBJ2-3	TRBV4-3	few	TGCGCCAGCAGCCAAGCCCTCGGGACTAGCGGGGGAGGGTATACGCAGTATTTT	CASSQALGTSGGGYTQYF
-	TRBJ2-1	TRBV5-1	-	TGCGCCAGCAGCTCCGGTTTTTTGGAGCAGTTCTTC	CASSSGFLEQFF
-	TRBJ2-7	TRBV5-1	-	TGCGCCAGCAGCCCCCGACCGGGACCCATAGTCTACGAGCAGTACTTC	CASSPRPGPIVYEQYF
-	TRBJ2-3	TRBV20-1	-	TGCAGTGCTAGAGTGTCTATTCTCACAGATACGCAGTATTTT	CSARVSILTDTQYF
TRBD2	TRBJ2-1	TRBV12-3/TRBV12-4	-	TGTGCCAGCAGTTCCTCGGCGGGGGGGCTCAATGAGCAGTTCTTC	CASSSSAGGLNEQFF
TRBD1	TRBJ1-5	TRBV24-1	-	TGTGCCACTGGGACAGTTAGGAGCAATCAGCCCCAGCATTTT	CATGTVRSNQPQHF
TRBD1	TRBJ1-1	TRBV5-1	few	TGCGCCAGCAGCTTGGAGCTACAGGGGAAGCGGACTGAAGCTTTCTTT	CASSLELQGKRTEAFF
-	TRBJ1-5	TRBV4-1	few	TGCGCCAGCAGCCCCGGACGTGGGGCCAATCAGCCCCAGCATTTT	CASSPGRGANQPQHF